This TCR beta chain is drawn from a study of glioma-infiltrating T cells. Using RNA template, CDR3s of TCR alpha and beta were amplified with iRepertoire arm-PCR. Each CDR3 protein gets one entry after TCRdb re-called the multiplex PCR reads with MiXCR. The sample has around 100,000 distinct CDR3 sequences, roughly 30% seen once. The CDR3 length is 15 residues. Trimming left V 6 bases short and J 4 bases short, with 18 bases between. The receptor was isolated from a human donor with low-grade glioma or glioblastoma, undergoing nonglioma brain surgery, or in good health (not recorded which). Sequences were obtained from glioma tissue, nonneoplastic brain tissue, or PBMCs (not recorded which). V and J are TRBV12-3 or TRBV12-4 and TRBJ1-2; D is perhaps TRBD1 (5 bases). CDR3 sequence: CASSFTTGGAYGYTF. CDR3 bases: TGTGCCAGCAGCTTCACTACCGGGGGAGCCTATGGCTACACCTTC.